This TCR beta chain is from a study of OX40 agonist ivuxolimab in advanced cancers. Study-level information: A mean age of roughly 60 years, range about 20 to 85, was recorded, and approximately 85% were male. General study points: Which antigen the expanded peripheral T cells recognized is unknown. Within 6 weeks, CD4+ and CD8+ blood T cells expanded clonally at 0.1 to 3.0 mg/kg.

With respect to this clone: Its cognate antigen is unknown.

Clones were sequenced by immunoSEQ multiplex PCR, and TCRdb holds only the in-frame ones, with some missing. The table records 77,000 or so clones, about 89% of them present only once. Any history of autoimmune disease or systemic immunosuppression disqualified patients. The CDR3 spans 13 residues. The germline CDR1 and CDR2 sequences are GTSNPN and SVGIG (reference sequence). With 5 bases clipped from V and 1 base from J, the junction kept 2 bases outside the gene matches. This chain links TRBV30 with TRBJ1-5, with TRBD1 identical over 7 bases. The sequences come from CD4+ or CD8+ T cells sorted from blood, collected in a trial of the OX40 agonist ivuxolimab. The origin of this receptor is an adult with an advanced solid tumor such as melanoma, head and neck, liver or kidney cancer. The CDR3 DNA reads TGTGCCTGGGCGGGACAGAGCAATCAGCCCCAGCATTTT. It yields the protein CAWAGQSNQPQHF.